Reported below is one T cell receptor (beta chain). Its cognate antigen is unknown. This entry is derived from a study of Tregs in tolerant kidney transplant recipients. The study, taken as a whole, reports: Activated donor B cell expansion appeared to reveal the most relevant donor-specific TCRbeta repertoire. Validation in larger populations is needed because few patients were studied.

Related graft donors supplied nonmyeloablative bone marrow transplants, and mixed chimerism was transient. Unstimulated regulatory T cells (CD4+CD25+CD127-), CD4+CD25- non-regulatory cells, CD4 and CD8 cells were FACS-sorted from thawed PBMCs. Produced via immunoSEQ multiplex PCR; TCRdb's table is partial and in-frame only. The table shows approximately 81,000 clones, with roughly nine tenths occurring only once. This CDR3 is built from 14 residues. CDR1 and CDR2 from the germline V gene are MNHEY and SMNVEV (reference sequence). Trimming pared 6 bases from V and 4 bases from J, leaving 15 bases between.

The source material was CD4+ T cells from blood (PBMCs), sampled 24 months after the transplant. The sequence was collected from a human patient who received a combined kidney and bone marrow transplant. Among the T cells, some may be from the graft donor. The rearrangement uses TRBV27 and TRBJ1-1; weak D call: TRBD1 (6 bases). The CDR3 sequence: CASRLQGLSTEAFF. Here the CDR3 DNA reads TGTGCCAGCAGGCTACAGGGTCTAAGCACTGAAGCTTTCTTT.